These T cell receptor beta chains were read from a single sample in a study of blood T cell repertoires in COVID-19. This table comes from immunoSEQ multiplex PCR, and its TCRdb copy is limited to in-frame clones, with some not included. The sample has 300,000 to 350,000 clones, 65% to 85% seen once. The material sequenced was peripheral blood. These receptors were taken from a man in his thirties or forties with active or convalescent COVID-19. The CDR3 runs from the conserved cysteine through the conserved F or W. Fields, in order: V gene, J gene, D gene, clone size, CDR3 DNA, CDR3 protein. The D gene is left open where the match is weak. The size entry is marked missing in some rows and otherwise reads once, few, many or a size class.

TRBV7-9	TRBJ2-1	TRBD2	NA	TGTGCCAGCAGCCCCAGACTAGCTGGACTGCCCAATGAGCAGTTCTTC	CASSPRLAGLPNEQFF
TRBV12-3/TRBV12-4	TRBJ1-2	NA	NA	TGTGCCAGCAGTTCAACAGGAAACTATGGCTACACCTTC	CASSSTGNYGYTF
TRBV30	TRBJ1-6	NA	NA	TGTGCCTGGAGTGTACTAGGGCCTTCACCCCTCCACTTT	CAWSVLGPSPLHF
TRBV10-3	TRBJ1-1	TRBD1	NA	TGTGCCATCACTGATGGACAGGGAGGCACTGAAGCTTTCTTT	CAITDGQGGTEAFF
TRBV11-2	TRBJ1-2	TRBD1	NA	TGTGCCAGCAGCTCCATTAAAACCGGGACAGGAGACTATGGCTACACCTTC	CASSSIKTGTGDYGYTF
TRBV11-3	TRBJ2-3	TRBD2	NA	TGTGCCAGCAGCCCCTCAGGGCGCGGGGGGGACACAGATACGCAGTATTTT	CASSPSGRGGDTDTQYF
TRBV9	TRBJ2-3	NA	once	TGTGCCAGCAGCGTAGCGGGAGCCCCAGATACGCAGTATTTT	CASSVAGAPDTQYF
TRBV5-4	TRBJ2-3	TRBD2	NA	TGTGCCAGCAGCGAAAGCGGGGTAGGCACAGATACGCAGTATTTT	CASSESGVGTDTQYF
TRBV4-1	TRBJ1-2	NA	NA	TGCGCCAGCAGCCAAGAACCGGGGAGTAACTATGGCTACACCTTC	CASSQEPGSNYGYTF
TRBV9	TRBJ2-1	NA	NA	TGTGCCAGCAGCCCCCTCCATTACGGGAGCACGAATGAGCAGTTCTTC	CASSPLHYGSTNEQFF
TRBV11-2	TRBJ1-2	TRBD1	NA	TGTGCCAGCAGCCACGGACAGGGCCCAAATCTTAACTATGGCTACACCTTC	CASSHGQGPNLNYGYTF
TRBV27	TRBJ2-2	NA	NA	TGTGCCAGCAGTTTAACGGGAAACACCGGGGAGCTGTTTTTT	CASSLTGNTGELFF
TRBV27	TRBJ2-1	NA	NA	TGTGCCAGCTCTTTTTCCAGGGATGAGCAGTTCTTC	CASSFSRDEQFF
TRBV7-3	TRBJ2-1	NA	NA	TGTGCCAGCAGCCCGGGGATCTCCTACAATGAGCAGTTCTTC	CASSPGISYNEQFF
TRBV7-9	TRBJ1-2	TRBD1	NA	TGTGCCAGCAGCTTTACAGGGGGCGCAGAGTACGGCTACACCTTC	CASSFTGGAEYGYTF
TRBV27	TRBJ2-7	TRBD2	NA	TGTGCCAGCAGACTAGCGCAGGGAGACGAGCAGTACTTC	CASRLAQGDEQYF
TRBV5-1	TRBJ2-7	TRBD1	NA	TGCGCCAGTAGGCCCAGGACAGGGCCCTACGAGCAGTACTTC	CASRPRTGPYEQYF
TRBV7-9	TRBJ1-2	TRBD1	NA	TGTGCCATACAGGGACAGGTCTATGGCTACACCTTC	CAIQGQVYGYTF
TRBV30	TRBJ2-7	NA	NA	TGTGCCTGGAGAGGTCTAGCTGACGAGCAGTACTTC	CAWRGLADEQYF
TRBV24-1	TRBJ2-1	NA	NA	TGTGCCACCAGTGATTTATCGGGGGGCCGGCATGAGCAGTTCTTC	CATSDLSGGRHEQFF
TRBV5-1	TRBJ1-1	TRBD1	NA	TGCGCCAGCAGCTTGGAAGGGGACAGCACTGAAGCTTTCTTT	CASSLEGDSTEAFF
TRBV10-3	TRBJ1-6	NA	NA	TGTGCCGTCACTTGGGGGGACAATTCACCCCTCCACTTT	CAVTWGDNSPLHF
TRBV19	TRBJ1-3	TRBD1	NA	TGTGCCAGTAGTTTGTACAGGGGGCGCACCGGAAACACCATATATTTT	CASSLYRGRTGNTIYF
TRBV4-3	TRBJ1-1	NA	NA	TGCGCCAGCAGCCCTCGCGGGGCATACACTGAAGCTTTCTTT	CASSPRGAYTEAFF
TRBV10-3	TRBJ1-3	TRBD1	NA	TGTGCCATCAGTGACGCCGGGACAGGCGACTCTGGAAACACCATATATTTT	CAISDAGTGDSGNTIYF
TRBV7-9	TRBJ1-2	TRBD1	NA	TGTGCCAGCAGCTTGGGACAGGGCCTTAACTATGGCTACACCTTC	CASSLGQGLNYGYTF
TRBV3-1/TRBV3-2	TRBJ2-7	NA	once	TGTGCCAGCAGCCAAGGGATCACTAGTGGTAGCGAGCAGTACTTC	CASSQGITSGSEQYF
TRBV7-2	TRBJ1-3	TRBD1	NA	TGTGCCAGCAGCTCCCGACAGGGTGGAAACACCATATATTTT	CASSSRQGGNTIYF
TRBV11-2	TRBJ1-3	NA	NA	TGTGCCAGCAGCTTGGAGTACGGAAACACCATATATTTT	CASSLEYGNTIYF
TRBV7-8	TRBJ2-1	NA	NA	TGTGCCAGCAGTACGGACTACAACAATGAGCAGTTCTTC	CASSTDYNNEQFF
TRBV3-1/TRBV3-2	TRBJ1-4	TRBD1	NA	TGTGCCAGCAGCCAACTACAGGGGTTGAGAGAAAAACTGTTTTTT	CASSQLQGLREKLFF
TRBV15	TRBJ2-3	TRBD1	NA	TGTGCCACCAGCAGACCTACGGGGACAGGATTTAGATCTACATGGAGGGATACGCAGTATTTT	CATSRPTGTGFRSTWRDTQYF
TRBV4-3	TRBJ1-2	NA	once	TGCGCCAGCAGCCAAGCTAACAGGGAACTTAACTATGGCTACACCTTC	CASSQANRELNYGYTF
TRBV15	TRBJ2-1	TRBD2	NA	TGTGCCACCAGCAGAGTCGGGACTACCAGCTACAATGAGCAGTTCTTC	CATSRVGTTSYNEQFF
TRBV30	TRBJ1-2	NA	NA	TGTGCCTGGACTGACGCGGACTATGGCTACACCTTC	CAWTDADYGYTF
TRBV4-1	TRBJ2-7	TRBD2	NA	TGCGCCAGCAGCCAAGATTGGAGCGGGGTAGGAGTGTGGTACTTC	CASSQDWSGVGVWYF
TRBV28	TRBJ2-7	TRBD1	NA	TGTGCCAGCAGTTTTTACAGGGGGCAATACGAGCAGTACTTC	CASSFYRGQYEQYF
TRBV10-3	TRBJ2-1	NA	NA	TGTGCCATCAGTAGCCCGGGCTACAATGAGCAGTTCTTC	CAISSPGYNEQFF
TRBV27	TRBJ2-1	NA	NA	TGTGCCAGCAGTCTCCTCCTCGGGGCCTACAATGAGCAGTTCTTC	CASSLLLGAYNEQFF
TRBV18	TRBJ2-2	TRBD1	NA	TGTGCCAGCTCACATGGGCAGGGGGACACCGGGGAGCTGTTTTTT	CASSHGQGDTGELFF
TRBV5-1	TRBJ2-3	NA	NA	TGCGCCAGCGCCTCGGGAGACCAGAGAAGCACAGATACGCAGTATTTT	CASASGDQRSTDTQYF
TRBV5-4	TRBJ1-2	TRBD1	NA	TGTGCCAGCAGCTTGGAGTGGCAGGGGGACGGCTACACCTTC	CASSLEWQGDGYTF
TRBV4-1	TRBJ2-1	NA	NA	TGCGCCAGCAGCCAAGACTCCAATGAGCAGTTCTTC	CASSQDSNEQFF
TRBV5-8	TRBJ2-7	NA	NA	TGTGCCAGCAGCTTGGAGGGGCTGCCGGGCGAGCAGTACTTC	CASSLEGLPGEQYF
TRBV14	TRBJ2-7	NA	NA	TGTGCCAGCAGCCAATCGACGGGGGAGCAGTACTTC	CASSQSTGEQYF
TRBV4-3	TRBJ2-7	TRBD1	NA	TGCGCCAGCAGCCAAGGACAGGGGACTTACGAGCAGTACTTC	CASSQGQGTYEQYF
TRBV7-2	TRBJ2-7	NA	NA	TGTGCCAGCAGCTTAGTTGCTGGGCAGGCAAACTACGAGCAGTACTTC	CASSLVAGQANYEQYF